This TCR beta chain was profiled in a study of blood T cell repertoires in COVID-19. The junction had 7 bases not matched to a gene; V was cut back by 5 bases and J by 2 bases. Germline assignment: CDR1 MNHEY and CDR2 SVGEGT. This CDR3 has 16 residues. Participant reports of clinical history set cohort assignment. Authors' data handling: For nucleated cells, counts were estimated from reference gene primer amplification. TCRdb keeps only in-frame clones here, not all; method: immunoSEQ multiplex PCR. V and J calls plus clone size are reproduced from that table; the DNA served to infer D and trimming. The sample contains about 400,000 clones, over 75% of which appear only once.

The chain carries TRBV6-2 or TRBV6-3 and TRBJ1-5, with 9 bases fitting TRBD1. Sample: PBMCs or T cells enriched from blood (not recorded which). The TCR comes from a woman aged 30 to 39 with acute COVID-19. The CDR3 DNA is TGTGCCAGCAGTGCCCGGGACAGGGTGTGCAATCAGCCCCAGCATTTT. It codes for CASSARDRVCNQPQHF.